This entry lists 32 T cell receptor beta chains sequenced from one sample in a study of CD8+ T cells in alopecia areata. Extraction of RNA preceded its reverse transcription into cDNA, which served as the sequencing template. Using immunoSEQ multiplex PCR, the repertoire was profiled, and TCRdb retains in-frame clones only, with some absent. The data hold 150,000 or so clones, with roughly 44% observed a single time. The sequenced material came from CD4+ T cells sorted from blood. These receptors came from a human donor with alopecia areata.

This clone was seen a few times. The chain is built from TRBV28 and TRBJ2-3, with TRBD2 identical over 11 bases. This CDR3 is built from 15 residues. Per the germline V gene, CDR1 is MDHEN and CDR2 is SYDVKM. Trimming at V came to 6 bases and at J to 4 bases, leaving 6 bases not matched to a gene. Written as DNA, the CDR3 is TGTGCCAGCAGGATGACTAGCGGGACTCCAGATACGCAGTATTTT. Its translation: CASRMTSGTPDTQYF.

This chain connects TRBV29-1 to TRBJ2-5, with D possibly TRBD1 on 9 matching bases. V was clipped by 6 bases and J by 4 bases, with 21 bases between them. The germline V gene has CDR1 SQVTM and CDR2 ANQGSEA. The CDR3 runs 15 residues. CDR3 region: CSVGLGQGIAETQYF. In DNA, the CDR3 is TGCAGCGTGGGACTAGGACAGGGGATAGCAGAGACCCAGTACTTC.

Written as DNA, the CDR3 is TGTGCCAGCAGCGTAGGGGCTAGCGGGAGCCCCGCAGATACGCAGTATTTT. As protein: CASSVGASGSPADTQYF. The chain uses TRBV9 and TRBJ2-3; TRBD2 matches at 10 bases. With 0 bases clipped from V and 4 bases from J, the junction kept 8 bases outside the gene matches. This CDR3 is 17 amino acids long. CDR1 is SGDLS and CDR2 is YYNGEE in the germline V gene. Using reference TRBV9 and TRBJ2-3 for the parts outside the CDR3, the full variable domain is DSGVTQTPKHLITATGQRVTLRCSPRSGDLSVYWYQQSLDQGLQFLIQYYNGEERAKGNILERFSAQQFPDLHSELNLSSLELGDSALYFCASSVGASGSPADTQYFGPGTRLTVL.

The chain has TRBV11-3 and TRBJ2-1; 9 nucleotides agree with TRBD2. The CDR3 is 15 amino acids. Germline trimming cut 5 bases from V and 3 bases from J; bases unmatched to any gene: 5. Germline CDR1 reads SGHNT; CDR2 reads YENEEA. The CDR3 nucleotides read TGTGCCAGCAGCCATAGCGGGAGAAACTACAATGAGCAGTTCTTC. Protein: CASSHSGRNYNEQFF.

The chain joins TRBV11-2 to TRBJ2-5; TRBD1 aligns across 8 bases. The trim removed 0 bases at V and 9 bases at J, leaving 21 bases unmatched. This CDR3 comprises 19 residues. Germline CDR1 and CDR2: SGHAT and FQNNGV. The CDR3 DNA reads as TGTGCCAGCAGCTTAGATCCCGGTTTTTTTTGGGACAGGATCGGAGCCCAGTACTTC. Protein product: CASSLDPGFFWDRIGAQYF.

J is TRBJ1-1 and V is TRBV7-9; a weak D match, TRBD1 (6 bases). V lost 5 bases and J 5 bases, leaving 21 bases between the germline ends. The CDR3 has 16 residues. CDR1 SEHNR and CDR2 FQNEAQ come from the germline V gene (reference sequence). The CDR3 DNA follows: TGTGCCAGCAGCCCCGCGTGGGCAGGGGCGAGGACTGAAGCTTTCTTT. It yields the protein CASSPAWAGARTEAFF.

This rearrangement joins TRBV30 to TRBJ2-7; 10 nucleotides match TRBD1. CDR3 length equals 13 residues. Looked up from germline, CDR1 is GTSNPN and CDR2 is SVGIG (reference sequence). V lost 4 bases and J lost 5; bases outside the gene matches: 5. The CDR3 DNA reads TGTGCCTGGACCAACGGACAGGGGGACGAGCAGTACTTC. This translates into CAWTNGQGDEQYF.

In DNA, the CDR3 is TGCGCCAGCAGCCAAGATATTGGTGGGCGGACAGATACGCAGTATTTT. It translates to CASSQDIGGRTDTQYF. This chain links TRBV4-1 with TRBJ2-3; D is ambiguous. The CDR3 sequence is 16 residues long. Trimming stripped 0 bases from V and 3 bases from J, with 13 bases between. Germline V gene lookup returns CDR1 MGHRA and CDR2 YSYEKL.

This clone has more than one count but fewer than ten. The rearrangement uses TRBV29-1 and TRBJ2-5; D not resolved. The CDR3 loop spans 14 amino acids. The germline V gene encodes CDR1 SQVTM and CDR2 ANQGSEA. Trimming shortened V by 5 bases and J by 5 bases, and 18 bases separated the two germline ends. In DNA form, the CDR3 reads TGCAGCGTTTCTTTCGACGCCTGGCGGGAGACCCAGTACTTC. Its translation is CSVSFDAWRETQYF.

CDR3 residues: CASSVGTGRTRGANVLTF. The DNA of the CDR3 is TGTGCCAGCAGCGTAGGGACAGGGAGAACGAGAGGGGCCAACGTCCTGACTTTC. This chain connects TRBV9 to TRBJ2-6; the match to TRBD1 covers 8 bases. The germline CDR1 and CDR2 sequences are SGDLS and YYNGEE. The length of the CDR3 is 18 residues. V dropped 0 bases and J dropped 4; count of bases not matched to a gene: 9.

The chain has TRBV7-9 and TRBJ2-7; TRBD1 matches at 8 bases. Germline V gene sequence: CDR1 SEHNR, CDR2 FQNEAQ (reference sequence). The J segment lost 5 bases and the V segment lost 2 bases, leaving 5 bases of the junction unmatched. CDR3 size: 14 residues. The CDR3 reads CASSLQGARNEQYF. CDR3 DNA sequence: TGTGCCAGCAGCTTACAGGGGGCGCGGAACGAGCAGTACTTC.

CDR3 coding DNA: TGCACCAGCGGCACGGACAGGGTCGACTATGGCTACACCTTC. Residues: CTSGTDRVDYGYTF. This chain joins TRBV1 and TRBJ1-2; TRBD1, as called in the table, went unchecked against the DNA. TRBV1 is deemed a pseudogene. The CDR3 is 14 amino acids.

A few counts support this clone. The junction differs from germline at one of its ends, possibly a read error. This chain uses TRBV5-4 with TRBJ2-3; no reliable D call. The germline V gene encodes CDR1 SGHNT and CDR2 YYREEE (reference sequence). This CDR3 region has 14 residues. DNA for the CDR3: TGTGCCAGCAGCTTGGAGGGCTACACAAATACGCAGTATTTT. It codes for CASSLEGYTNTQYF.

The CDR3 is CASSYQTGPQETQYF. The CDR3 bases are TGCGCCAGCAGCTACCAGACAGGTCCTCAAGAGACCCAGTACTTC. V gene TRBV5-1 combines with J gene TRBJ2-5, with D maybe TRBD1 (6 bases). V gave up 3 bases and J gave up 2 bases, with 14 bases separating them. This CDR3 has 15 residues. Germline CDR1 and CDR2: SGHRS and YFSETQ.

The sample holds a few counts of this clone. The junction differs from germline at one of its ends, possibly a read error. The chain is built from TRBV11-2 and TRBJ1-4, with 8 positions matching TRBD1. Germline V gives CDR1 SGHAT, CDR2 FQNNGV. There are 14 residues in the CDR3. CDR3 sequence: CASSVGQANEKLFF. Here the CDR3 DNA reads TGTGCCAGCAGCGTGGGACAGGCAAATGAAAAGCTGTTTTTT.

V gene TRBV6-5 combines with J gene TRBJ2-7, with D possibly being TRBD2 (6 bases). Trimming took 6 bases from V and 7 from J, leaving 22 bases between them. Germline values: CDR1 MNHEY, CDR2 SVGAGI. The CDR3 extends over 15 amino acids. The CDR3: CASRYSQQNRGEQYF. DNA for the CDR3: TGTGCCAGCAGATATTCCCAGCAAAATCGGGGGGAGCAGTACTTC.

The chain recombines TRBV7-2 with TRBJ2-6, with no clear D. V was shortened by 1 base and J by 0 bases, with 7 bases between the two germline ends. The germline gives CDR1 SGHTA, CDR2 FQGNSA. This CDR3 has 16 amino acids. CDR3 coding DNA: TGTGCCAGCAGCTTAGTTCTTGCCTCTGGGGCCAACGTCCTGACTTTC. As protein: CASSLVLASGANVLTF.

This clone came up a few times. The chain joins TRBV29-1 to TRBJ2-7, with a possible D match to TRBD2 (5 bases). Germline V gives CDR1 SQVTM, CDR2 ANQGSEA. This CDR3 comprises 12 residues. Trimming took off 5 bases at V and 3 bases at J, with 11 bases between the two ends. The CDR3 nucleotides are TGCAGCGTTCTGGACTTCAACTACGAGCAGTACTTC. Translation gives CSVLDFNYEQYF.

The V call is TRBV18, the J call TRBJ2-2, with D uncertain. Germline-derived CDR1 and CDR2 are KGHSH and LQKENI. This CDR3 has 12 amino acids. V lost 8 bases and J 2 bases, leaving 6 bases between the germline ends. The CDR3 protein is CASASNTGELFF. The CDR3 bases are TGTGCCAGCGCTTCCAACACCGGGGAGCTGTTTTTT.

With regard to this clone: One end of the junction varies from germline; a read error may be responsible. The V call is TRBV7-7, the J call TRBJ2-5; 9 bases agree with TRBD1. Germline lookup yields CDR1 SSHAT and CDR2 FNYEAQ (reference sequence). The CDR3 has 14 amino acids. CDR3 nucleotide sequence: TGTGCTAGCAGCTTGGACAGGGGTCAAGAGACCCAGTACTTC. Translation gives CASSLDRGQETQYF.

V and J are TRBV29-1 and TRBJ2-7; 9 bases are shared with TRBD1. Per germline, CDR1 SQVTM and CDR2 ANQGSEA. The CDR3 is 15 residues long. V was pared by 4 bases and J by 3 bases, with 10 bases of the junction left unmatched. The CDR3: CSVVGVTGGFYEQYF. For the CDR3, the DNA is TGCAGCGTTGTCGGGGTTACAGGGGGCTTCTACGAGCAGTACTTC.

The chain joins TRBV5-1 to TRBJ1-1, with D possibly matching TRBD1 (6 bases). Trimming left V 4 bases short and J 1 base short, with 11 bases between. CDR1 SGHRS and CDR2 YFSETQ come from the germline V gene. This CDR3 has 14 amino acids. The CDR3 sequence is CASSTGQPNTEAFF. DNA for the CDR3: TGCGCCAGCAGCACCGGACAGCCGAACACTGAAGCTTTCTTT.

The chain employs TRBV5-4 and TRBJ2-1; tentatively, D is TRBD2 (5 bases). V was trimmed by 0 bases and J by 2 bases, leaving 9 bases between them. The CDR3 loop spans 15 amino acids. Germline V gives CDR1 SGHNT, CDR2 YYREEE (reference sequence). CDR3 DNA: TGTGCCAGCAGCTTGGATGCGGGCACCTACAATGAGCAGTTCTTC. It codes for CASSLDAGTYNEQFF.

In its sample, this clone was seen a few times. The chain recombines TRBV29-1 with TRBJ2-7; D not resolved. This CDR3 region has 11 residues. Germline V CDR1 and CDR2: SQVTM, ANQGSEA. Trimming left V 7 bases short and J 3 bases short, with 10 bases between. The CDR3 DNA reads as TGCAGCGCTACCGGCCTCTACGAGCAGTACTTC. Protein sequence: CSATGLYEQYF.

CDR3 nucleotides: TGTGCCAGCAGTCTGGGAGGCGCGGGAGATACGCAGTATTTT. Translated, it gives CASSLGGAGDTQYF. V usage is TRBV6-4 and J usage is TRBJ2-3; D perhaps matches TRBD2 (6 bases). The germline V gene encodes CDR1 MRHNA and CDR2 SNTAGT. Trimming cost V 5 bases and J 5 bases, with 14 bases left between them. The CDR3 extends over 14 amino acids.

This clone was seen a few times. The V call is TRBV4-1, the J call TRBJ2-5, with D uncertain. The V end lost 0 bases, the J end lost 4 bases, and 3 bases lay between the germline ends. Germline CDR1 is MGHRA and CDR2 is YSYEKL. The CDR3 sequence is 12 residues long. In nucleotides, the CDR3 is TGCGCCAGCAGCCAAGAAGGAGAGACCCAGTACTTC. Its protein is CASSQEGETQYF.

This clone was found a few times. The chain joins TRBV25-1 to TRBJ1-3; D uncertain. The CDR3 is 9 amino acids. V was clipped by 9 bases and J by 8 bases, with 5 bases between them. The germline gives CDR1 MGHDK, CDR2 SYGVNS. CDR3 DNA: TGTGCCAGTTTCCACACCATATATTTT. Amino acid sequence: CASFHTIYF.

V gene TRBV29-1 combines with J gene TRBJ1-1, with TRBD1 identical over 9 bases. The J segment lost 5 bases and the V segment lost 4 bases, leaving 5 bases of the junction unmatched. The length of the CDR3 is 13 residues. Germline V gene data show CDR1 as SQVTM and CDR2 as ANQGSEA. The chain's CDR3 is CSVGDRVGTEAFF. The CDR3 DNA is TGCAGCGTTGGGGACAGGGTTGGGACTGAAGCTTTCTTT.

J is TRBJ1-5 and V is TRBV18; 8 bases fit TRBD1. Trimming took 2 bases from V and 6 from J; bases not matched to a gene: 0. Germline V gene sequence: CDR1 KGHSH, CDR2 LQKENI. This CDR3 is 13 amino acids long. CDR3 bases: TGTGCCAGCTCACCAACAGGGGGTCAGCCCCAGCATTTT. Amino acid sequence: CASSPTGGQPQHF.

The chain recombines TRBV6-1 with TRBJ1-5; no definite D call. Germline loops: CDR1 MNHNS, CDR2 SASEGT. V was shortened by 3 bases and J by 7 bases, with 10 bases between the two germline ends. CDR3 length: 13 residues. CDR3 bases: TGTGCCAGCAGTGAGAGGGAGAGGCAGCCCCAGCATTTT. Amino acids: CASSERERQPQHF.

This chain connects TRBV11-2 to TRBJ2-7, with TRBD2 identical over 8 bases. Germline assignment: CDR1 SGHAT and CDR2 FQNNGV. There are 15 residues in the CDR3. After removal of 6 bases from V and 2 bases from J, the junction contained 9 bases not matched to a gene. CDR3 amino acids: CASRPVTGGAYEQYF. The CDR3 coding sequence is TGTGCCAGCAGGCCAGTGACGGGAGGGGCCTACGAGCAGTACTTC.

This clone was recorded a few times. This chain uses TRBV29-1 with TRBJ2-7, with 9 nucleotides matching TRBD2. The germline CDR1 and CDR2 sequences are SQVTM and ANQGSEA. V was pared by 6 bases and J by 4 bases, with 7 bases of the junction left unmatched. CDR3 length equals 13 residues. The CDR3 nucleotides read TGCAGCGTGAGACTAGCGGCCCTTTACGAGCAGTACTTC. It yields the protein CSVRLAALYEQYF.